There are many counts of the clone carrying this TCR beta chain. Its antigen is currently unknown. The junction departs from germline at one end; a sequencing error may be responsible. The CDR3 is 15 residues long. Germline V gene sequence: CDR1 SSHAT, CDR2 FNYEAQ (reference sequence). The data derive from a study of early T cells in non-severe SARS-CoV-2 infection. Study as a whole: Alpha and beta chains were unpaired, from unsorted whole-blood bulk RNA. Study observations and caveats: Matching against VDJdb likely underestimated virus-specific expansions, favoring anti-spike CD8.

Individually, cDNA molecules had unique molecular identifiers attached to them. TCRdb passed the 5' RACE reads through MiXCR, listing each CDR3 protein once. The table records roughly 30,000 distinct CDR3 sequences, approximately 4.6% of them present only once. The chain carries TRBV7-7 and TRBJ2-3; 8 bases agree with TRBD2. The TCR originated in an adult who was a healthcare worker with PCR-confirmed SARS-CoV-2 infection or an uninfected control (not recorded which). Sequenced input: whole blood. The CDR3 region is CASSPNSGGTDTQYF. Here the CDR3 DNA reads TGTGCTAGCAGCCCGAATAGCGGGGGCACAGATACGCAGTATTTT.